Included here is one TCR beta chain sequence, with context. What it binds is not known. This sample was included in a study of blood T cells in healthy people across ages. Study-wide points: Getting older went along with TCR beta diversity per million T cells dropping roughly linearly.

A second roughly 6 to 11 cycle PCR used barcoded and J-beta primers. Each TCR beta cDNA got a 12-nucleotide random molecular identifier. Researchers report that each sample yielded at least 3 million CDR3-containing paired-end reads. TCRdb analysed the 5' RACE reads with MiXCR anew, one entry per CDR3 protein. The sample holds about 1,600,000 distinct CDR3 sequences, 42% seen once. Germline V lookup: CDR1 SGHRS, CDR2 YFSETQ. This CDR3 comprises 14 residues. V was shortened by 2 bases and J by 3 bases, with 11 bases between the two germline ends. This sequence originates from a woman younger than 30 in good health. V and J are TRBV5-1 and TRBJ1-2; a weak D match, TRBD1 (5 bases). Sequenced input: blood. Here the CDR3 DNA reads TGCGCCAGCAGCTTTGACAGATCGGACTATGGCTACACCTTC. Protein product: CASSFDRSDYGYTF.